This T cell receptor (beta chain) was retrieved from a study of vaccination effects on CD4 cells after COVID-19. General study findings and limits: Healthy vaccinees had only 1 of 255 vaccine-induced clones cross-react with common cold coronaviruses.

The data were produced by immunoSEQ multiplex PCR, yet TCRdb's version contains in-frame clones alone and is incomplete. The repertoire holds over 55,000 clones, with 80% to 90% as singletons. Concerning this clone itself: Antigen specificity is unknown.

Expansion of antigen-specific CD4+ T cells with viral peptide pools was carried out by the ViraFEST assay before sequencing. When ten to eleven days of culture had elapsed, CD4+ T cells were isolated. This material consisted of CD4+ T cells from PBMCs cultured with HCoV-229E spike peptides, taken before COVID-19 vaccination. The receptor's source is a human donor who received a COVID-19 vaccine.

Here the CDR3 DNA reads TGTGCCAGCAGGGCGGCAGATACGCAGTATTTT. It is translated as CASRAADTQYF. V is TRBV12-3 or TRBV12-4 and J is TRBJ2-3; D remains unclear. V was shortened by 6 bases and J by 4 bases, with 5 bases between the two germline ends. The CDR3 loop spans 11 amino acids.